The 3 T cell receptor beta chains below were found in one sample sequenced in a study of blood T cells in healthy people across ages. A J-beta primer mix and a sample-barcoded 5' primer were used in a second PCR of roughly 7 to 12 cycles. TCRdb re-derived calls from the 5' RACE reads in MiXCR, one entry per CDR3 protein. Here the sample spans about 1,400,000 distinct CDR3 sequences, approximately 59% being singletons. Material for sequencing was blood. All receptors derive from a man between 18 and 29 years old in good health.

The gene calls are TRBV7-9 and TRBJ1-4, with a tentative D call TRBD1 (5 bases). The CDR3 length is 14 residues. Germline V gene lookup returns CDR1 SEHNR and CDR2 FQNEAQ (reference sequence). V lost 3 bases and J 6 bases, leaving 11 bases between the germline ends. In DNA form, the CDR3 reads TGTGCCAGCAGCTTCGGCCAAGGGGATGAAAAACTGTTTTTT. Its protein is CASSFGQGDEKLFF.

J is TRBJ2-1 and V is TRBV12-3 or TRBV12-4, with 8 bases aligning to TRBD2. The CDR3 is 13 amino acids. J was trimmed by 3 bases and V by 5 bases; bases with no gene match: 0. CDR3: CASSREGYNEQFF. The CDR3 coding sequence is TGTGCCAGCAGTCGGGAGGGCTACAATGAGCAGTTCTTC.

This chain links TRBV7-9 with TRBJ1-2; a possible D gene is TRBD1 (6 bases). The V end was cut by 5 bases, the J end by 7 bases, with 20 bases between. CDR1 is SEHNR, CDR2 FQNEAQ, per germline (reference sequence). The CDR3 sequence is 15 residues long. The CDR3 DNA reads TGTGCCAGCAGCGTAGAGAGGGGGGCCGCAGGTGGCTACACCTTC. This translates into CASSVERGAAGGYTF.